The source of this T cell receptor beta chain is a study of cytomegalovirus exposure and HLA in healthy donors. The overall study: According to later analysis, the same platform produced the approximately 120 validation and approximately 700 first-cohort repertoires. Whole-study findings and limits: Cytomegalovirus-associated status was assigned to fewer than 200 TCR beta chains. High sensitivity and specificity were reportedly achieved when the classifier diagnosed cytomegalovirus status.

TCRdb's copy holds only in-frame clones and misses some; the assay was immunoSEQ multiplex PCR. Of around 69,000 clones in the sample, roughly 95% were seen once. Worth noting for this clone: The antigen is undetermined.

Per germline, CDR1 MDHEN and CDR2 SYDVKM. V was cut by 8 bases and J by 4 bases, with 17 bases left in between. The CDR3 spans 14 residues. The donors were in the approximately 120-subject validation cohort, distinct from the approximately 700-subject first cohort. V usage is TRBV28 and J usage is TRBJ1-1, with D unclear. This TCR came from a woman aged 18-29 years in good health and CMV-seropositive. Specimen: PBMCs. CDR3 sequence: CASLDLIRGTEAFF. The DNA for the CDR3 is TGTGCCAGCCTGGACTTAATACGGGGCACTGAAGCTTTCTTT.